Following are 32 T cell receptor beta chains from one sample sequenced in a study of cytomegalovirus exposure and HLA in healthy donors. Sequencing used immunoSEQ multiplex PCR; TCRdb keeps in-frame clones, though not all of them. This table has about 220,000 clones, 75% to 95% appearing once. The material sequenced was PBMCs. The receptors were gathered from a woman aged 18-29 years in good health and CMV-seronegative.

In nucleotides, the CDR3 is TGTGCCACCAGCAGAGGGGGGACAGGGTACACTGAAGCTTTCTTT. Protein sequence: CATSRGGTGYTEAFF. The rearrangement uses TRBV15 and TRBJ1-1; 9 nucleotides align to TRBD1. The CDR3 sequence is 15 residues long. With 1 base clipped from V and 3 bases from J, the junction kept 3 bases outside the gene matches. Germline V gene data show CDR1 as LNHNV and CDR2 as YYDKDF (reference sequence).

The V and J genes are TRBV11-2 and TRBJ1-1; weak D call: TRBD1 (5 bases). In germline, CDR1 is SGHAT, CDR2 FQNNGV. V was pared by 1 base and J by 5 bases, with 8 bases between. There are 13 residues in the CDR3. Here the CDR3 reads CASSLAGYTEAFF. CDR3 in DNA: TGTGCCAGCAGCTTAGCAGGGTATACTGAAGCTTTCTTT. Based on the CDR3 plus reference TRBV11-2 and TRBJ1-1, the full variable domain is EAGVAQSPRYKIIEKRQSVAFWCNPISGHATLYWYQQILGQGPKLLIQFQNNGVVDDSQLPKDRFSAERLKGVDSTLKIQPAKLEDSAVYLCASSLAGYTEAFFGQGTRLTVV.

There are a few counts of this clone. The chain recombines TRBV28 with TRBJ1-1; D may be TRBD1 (6 bases). CDR3 length equals 15 residues. Trimming left V 5 bases short and J 5 bases short, with 18 bases between. The germline V gene has CDR1 MDHEN and CDR2 SYDVKM. The CDR3 DNA reads as TGTGCCAGCAGTCCCCATTCACAGGGAAGAACTGAAGCTTTCTTT. As protein: CASSPHSQGRTEAFF. Full variable domain (rest looked up from reference TRBV28 and TRBJ1-1): DVKVTQSSRYLVKRTGEKVFLECVQDMDHENMFWYRQDPGLGLRLIYFSYDVKMKEKGDIPEGYSVSREKKERFSLILESASTNQTSMYLCASSPHSQGRTEAFFGQGTRLTVV.

This chain uses TRBV18 with TRBJ1-1; D ambiguous. The V end was cut by 1 base, the J end by 0 bases, with 12 bases between. The germline CDR1 and CDR2 sequences are KGHSH and LQKENI. The CDR3 spans 16 residues. The CDR3 here is CASSPRWIGMNTEAFF. CDR3 coding DNA: TGTGCCAGCTCACCACGTTGGATCGGGATGAACACTGAAGCTTTCTTT. Combining the CDR3 with reference TRBV18 and TRBJ1-1 gives the whole variable domain NAGVMQNPRHLVRRRGQEARLRCSPMKGHSHVYWYRQLPEEGLKFMVYLQKENIIDESGMPKERFSAEFPKEGPSILRIQQVVRGDSAAYFCASSPRWIGMNTEAFFGQGTRLTVV.

The chain links TRBV6-1 to TRBJ2-7, with D possibly being TRBD1 (6 bases). CDR3 length: 11 amino acids. V was trimmed by 5 bases and J by 6 bases, leaving 8 bases between them. CDR1 and CDR2 (germline): MNHNS, SASEGT. The CDR3 loop is CASSWGLEQYF. The CDR3 nucleotides are TGTGCCAGCAGTTGGGGGCTCGAGCAGTACTTC.

The chain has TRBV6-1 and TRBJ1-2; D is possibly TRBD1 (6 bases). The CDR3 extends over 17 amino acids. Germline CDR1 MNHNS, CDR2 SASEGT. V lost 1 base and J lost 3, with 18 bases in between. CDR3: CASSEVMGQGKDYGYTF. The CDR3 coding sequence is TGTGCCAGCAGTGAAGTTATGGGGCAGGGGAAAGACTATGGCTACACCTTC.

The chain recombines TRBV27 with TRBJ2-5, with 8 bases aligning to TRBD2. V was clipped by 6 bases and J by 5 bases; unmatched bases: 5. Germline CDR1 and CDR2: MNHEY and SMNVEV (reference sequence). The CDR3 spans 13 residues. CDR3 DNA: TGTGCCAGCAGATTAGCGGGACTGGAGACCCAGTACTTC. This translates into CASRLAGLETQYF.

This chain uses TRBV5-1 with TRBJ1-1, with D perhaps matching TRBD1 (6 bases). The V end was cut by 4 bases, the J end by 1 base, with 11 bases between. The CDR3 sequence is 14 residues long. Germline values: CDR1 SGHRS, CDR2 YFSETQ. CDR3 sequence reads: CASSQGKGNTEAFF. CDR3 sequence (DNA): TGCGCCAGCAGCCAGGGGAAAGGGAACACTGAAGCTTTCTTT.

This chain links TRBV30 with TRBJ2-3; TRBD1 might be the D (6 bases). This CDR3 region has 14 residues. Germline V CDR1 and CDR2: GTSNPN, SVGIG (reference sequence). V lost 5 bases and J 1 base, leaving 13 bases between the germline ends. This CDR3 reads CAWQTSGGTDTQYF. Written as DNA, the CDR3 is TGTGCCTGGCAAACGTCAGGGGGCACAGATACGCAGTATTTT.

The chain uses TRBV9 and TRBJ2-7; TRBD2 matches at 8 bases. The CDR3 has 16 amino acids. CDR1 and CDR2 (germline): SGDLS, YYNGEE. Trimming removed 1 base from V and 2 bases from J; junction bases left unmatched: 8. This CDR3 reads CASSVFFRSGTYEQYF. The DNA for the CDR3 is TGTGCCAGCAGCGTATTCTTTCGTAGCGGGACCTACGAGCAGTACTTC.

This chain connects TRBV13 to TRBJ1-5; possible D gene TRBD1, 5 bases. This CDR3 is built from 16 residues. Germline CDR1 and CDR2: PRHDT and FYEKMQ (reference sequence). Trimming shortened V by 0 bases and J by 5 bases, and 14 bases separated the two germline ends. The CDR3 region is CASSLGLGRVDQPQHF. DNA for the CDR3: TGTGCCAGCAGCTTAGGCCTCGGCAGGGTGGATCAGCCCCAGCATTTT.

The V and J genes are TRBV10-3 and TRBJ2-7, with 8 bases fitting TRBD1. This CDR3 is 12 amino acids long. With 9 bases clipped from V and 3 bases from J, the junction kept 4 bases outside the gene matches. CDR1 is ENHRY and CDR2 is SYGVKD in the germline V gene. The CDR3 loop reads CAISGTGYEQYF. The CDR3 DNA sequence: TGTGCCATATCCGGGACAGGCTACGAGCAGTACTTC.

J is TRBJ2-7 and V is TRBV5-1; weak D call: TRBD2 (5 bases). Germline-derived CDR1 and CDR2 are SGHRS and YFSETQ. The CDR3 runs 14 residues. V shed 3 bases and J shed 3 bases, with 13 bases lying between them. CDR3 bases: TGCGCCAGCAGCTCATCACTAGACCGCTACGAGCAGTACTTC. Its protein is CASSSSLDRYEQYF.

Only one count was recorded for this clone. V gene TRBV14 combines with J gene TRBJ1-1, with D perhaps TRBD1 (5 bases). Trimming stripped 5 bases from V and 4 bases from J, with 8 bases between. The CDR3 sequence is 12 residues long. Germline CDR1 SGHDN, CDR2 FVKESK. CDR3: CASSGGSTEAFF. DNA for the CDR3: TGTGCCAGCAGCGGGGGGAGCACTGAAGCTTTCTTT.

The chain is built from TRBV9 and TRBJ2-3; D gene uncertain. Trimming cost V 2 bases and J 2 bases, with 18 bases left between them. From germline, CDR1 is SGDLS and CDR2 YYNGEE. CDR3 length equals 17 residues. The CDR3 DNA reads TGTGCCAGCAGCGTCACCCCACCAAACACATTCACAGATACGCAGTATTTT. Encoded protein: CASSVTPPNTFTDTQYF.

This chain connects TRBV30 to TRBJ2-1; 7 bases are a match to TRBD2. The CDR3 covers 12 residues. Germline assignment: CDR1 GTSNPN and CDR2 SVGIG (reference sequence). With V trimmed by 6 bases and J by 12 bases, 11 bases remained unmatched. CDR3 protein: CACWGTRGTQFF. CDR3 DNA: TGTGCCTGTTGGGGGACGCGGGGGACGCAGTTCTTC. Supplemented by reference TRBV30 and TRBJ2-1, the full variable domain reads SQTIHQWPATLVQPVGSPLSLECTVEGTSNPNLYWYRQAAGRGLQLLFYSVGIGQISSEVPQNLSASRPQDRQFILSSKKLLLSDSGFYLCACWGTRGTQFFGPGTRLTVL.

The chain has TRBV7-2 and TRBJ2-1, with 11 bases lining up with TRBD2. The CDR3 contains 15 residues. CDR1 is SGHTA, CDR2 FQGNSA, per germline. V trimming: 5 bases; J trimming: 2 bases; junction bases outside the gene matches: 2. The CDR3 spells CASSRLAGTYNEQFF. CDR3 nucleotides: TGTGCCAGCAGCCGACTAGCGGGAACCTACAATGAGCAGTTCTTC.

The V call is TRBV19, the J call TRBJ1-1, with 10 bases lining up with TRBD1. Germline V lookup: CDR1 LNHDA, CDR2 SQIVND (reference sequence). V was clipped by 4 bases and J by 0 bases; unmatched bases: 11. The CDR3 is 18 residues long. CDR3 residues: CASSTQYRDRGMNTEAFF. The CDR3 region has the DNA TGTGCCAGTAGTACCCAGTATCGGGACAGGGGAATGAACACTGAAGCTTTCTTT.

The gene calls are TRBV29-1 and TRBJ2-3; D call uncertain. Germline-derived CDR1 and CDR2 are SQVTM and ANQGSEA. V was clipped by 7 bases and J by 5 bases, with 10 bases between them. The CDR3 length is 11 residues. Here the CDR3 DNA reads TGCAGCGCATCCCCGGGAGATACGCAGTATTTT. The encoded protein is CSASPGDTQYF.

This chain links TRBV27 with TRBJ2-3; no clear D. The CDR3 extends over 13 amino acids. Germline lookup yields CDR1 MNHEY and CDR2 SMNVEV (reference sequence). Trimming took 4 bases from V and 0 from J, leaving 5 bases between them. The CDR3 region has the DNA TGTGCCAGCAGTTCAGGAAGCACAGATACGCAGTATTTT. Its protein is CASSSGSTDTQYF.

The rearrangement joins TRBV19 to TRBJ2-7; TRBD2 agrees at 10 bases. After removal of 5 bases from V and 6 bases from J, the junction contained 10 bases not matched to a gene. This CDR3 contains 15 residues. Germline V gives CDR1 LNHDA, CDR2 SQIVND (reference sequence). CDR3 sequence reads: CASSSTGTSEFEQYF. The CDR3 nucleotides are TGTGCCAGTAGTTCAACCGGGACTAGCGAGTTCGAGCAGTACTTC.

The chain is built from TRBV25-1 and TRBJ1-4; D unclear. The ends were cut back, 4 bases at V and 6 bases at J, with 6 bases in the middle. Germline CDR1 and CDR2: MGHDK and SYGVNS. The CDR3 extends over 12 amino acids. The CDR3 coding sequence is TGTGCCAGCAGTGCCATAGATGAAAAACTGTTTTTT. It codes for CASSAIDEKLFF. Supplemented by reference TRBV25-1 and TRBJ1-4, the full variable domain reads EADIYQTPRYLVIGTGKKITLECSQTMGHDKMYWYQQDPGMELHLIHYSYGVNSTEKGDLSSESTVSRIRTEHFPLTLESARPSHTSQYLCASSAIDEKLFFGSGTQLSVL.

The rearrangement uses TRBV5-1 and TRBJ2-7; 8 bases are a match to TRBD2. V dropped 2 bases and J dropped 9; count of bases not matched to a gene: 13. CDR3 size: 15 residues. In germline, CDR1 is SGHRS, CDR2 YFSETQ. The CDR3 region is CASSLAGAYLFLQYF. Here the CDR3 DNA reads TGCGCCAGCAGCTTAGCGGGAGCCTACCTTTTTTTGCAGTACTTC.

Note on this clone: One end of the junction fails to match germline, which may point to a read error. The genes are TRBV19 and TRBJ1-5, with 7 bases identical to TRBD1. Germline V gene sequence: CDR1 LNHDA, CDR2 SQIVND (reference sequence). This CDR3 is 13 amino acids long. As DNA, the CDR3 is TGTGTCAGTAGACAGGGAATTGGCCAGCCCCAGCATTTT. It translates to CVSRQGIGQPQHF.

V and J are TRBV19 and TRBJ2-5, with D uncertain. The CDR3 contains 15 residues. Trimming took off 4 bases at V and 5 bases at J, with 17 bases between the two ends. Germline values: CDR1 LNHDA, CDR2 SQIVND (reference sequence). The CDR3 bases are TGTGCCAGTAGTACCCGAAGACGACAAACGGAGACCCAGTACTTC. Its translation is CASSTRRRQTETQYF.

The chain couples TRBV27 to TRBJ1-5; 7 positions match TRBD1. Trimming at V came to 5 bases and at J to 6 bases, leaving 10 bases not matched to a gene. This CDR3 has 15 residues. The germline V gene has CDR1 MNHEY and CDR2 SMNVEV (reference sequence). CDR3 in DNA: TGTGCCAGCAGTCTCACCCGACAGGGTCTTCAGCCCCAGCATTTT. Amino acid sequence: CASSLTRQGLQPQHF.

This chain connects TRBV27 to TRBJ2-1; 14 nucleotides line up with TRBD2. V shed 5 bases, J shed 10 bases, and the junction held 10 bases outside the gene matches. The germline gives CDR1 MNHEY, CDR2 SMNVEV (reference sequence). The CDR3 contains 16 residues. This CDR3 reads CASSAQTSGRVGEQFF. The CDR3 coding sequence is TGTGCCAGCAGTGCCCAGACTAGCGGGAGGGTCGGGGAGCAGTTCTTC.

V and J are TRBV4-1 and TRBJ2-7; 9 bases line up with TRBD2. The CDR3 has 18 amino acids. V dropped 6 bases and J dropped 1; count of bases not matched to a gene: 16. Germline CDR1 is MGHRA and CDR2 is YSYEKL. CDR3 nucleotide sequence: TGCGCCAGCAGTCCTCTTCGACTAGCGGTTTTACCTTCCTACGAGCAGTACTTC. Translating it yields CASSPLRLAVLPSYEQYF.

The J gene is TRBJ2-1, the V gene TRBV15; TRBD2 might be the D (6 bases). The germline V gene has CDR1 LNHNV and CDR2 YYDKDF (reference sequence). With 4 bases removed from V and 0 bases from J, the gap between germline ends came to 10 bases. The CDR3 is 15 amino acids. This CDR3 reads CATSIGTYSYNEQFF. DNA for the CDR3: TGTGCCACCAGCATCGGGACTTACTCCTACAATGAGCAGTTCTTC.

The V call is TRBV6-6, the J call TRBJ1-2, with 7 bases lining up with TRBD1. The CDR3 has 13 residues. The trim removed 6 bases at V and 7 bases at J, leaving 8 bases unmatched. In germline, CDR1 is MNHNY, CDR2 SVGAGI (reference sequence). DNA of the CDR3: TGTGCCAGCAGACAAACAGGGGTTGGTGGCTACACCTTC. As protein: CASRQTGVGGYTF.

This chain links TRBV5-1 with TRBJ1-3, with 7 bases aligning to TRBD1. The J segment lost 0 bases and the V segment lost 4 bases, leaving 4 bases of the junction unmatched. The V gene's germline CDR1 is SGHRS and CDR2 YFSETQ. This CDR3 comprises 15 residues. CDR3 nucleotides: TGCGCCAGCAGCCCGGACAGGAGCTCTGGAAACACCATATATTTT. It codes for CASSPDRSSGNTIYF.

The chain recombines TRBV28 with TRBJ1-1; 7 nucleotides match TRBD1. The CDR3 has 16 residues. The V gene end was trimmed by 4 bases and the J gene end by 1 base; junction bases not matched to a gene: 9. Per germline, CDR1 MDHEN and CDR2 SYDVKM. The chain's CDR3 is CASSSRRQGPNTEAFF. The CDR3 region has the DNA TGTGCCAGCAGTTCACGAAGACAGGGACCGAACACTGAAGCTTTCTTT.